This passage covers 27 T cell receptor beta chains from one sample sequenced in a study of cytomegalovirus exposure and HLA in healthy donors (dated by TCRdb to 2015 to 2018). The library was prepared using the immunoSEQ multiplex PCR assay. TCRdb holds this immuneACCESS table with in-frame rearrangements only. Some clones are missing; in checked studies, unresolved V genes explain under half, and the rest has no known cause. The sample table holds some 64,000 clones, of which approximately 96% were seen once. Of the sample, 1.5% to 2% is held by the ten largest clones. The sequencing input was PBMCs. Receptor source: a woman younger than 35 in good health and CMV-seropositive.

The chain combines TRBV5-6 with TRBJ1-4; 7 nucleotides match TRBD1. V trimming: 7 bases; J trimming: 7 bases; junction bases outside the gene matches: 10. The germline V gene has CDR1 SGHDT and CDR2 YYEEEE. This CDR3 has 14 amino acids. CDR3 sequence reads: CASGPGTAFEKLFF. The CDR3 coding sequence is TGTGCCAGCGGACCTGGGACAGCTTTTGAAAAACTGTTTTTT.

This chain's CDR3 is CASSVQFSGNTIYF. The DNA of the CDR3 is TGTGCCAGCAGCGTTCAATTCTCTGGAAACACCATATATTTT. The rearrangement joins TRBV9 to TRBJ1-3; D gene uncertain. Germline CDR1 SGDLS, CDR2 YYNGEE. This CDR3 is 14 amino acids long. V lost 2 bases to trimming and J lost 0 bases, with 6 bases between them.

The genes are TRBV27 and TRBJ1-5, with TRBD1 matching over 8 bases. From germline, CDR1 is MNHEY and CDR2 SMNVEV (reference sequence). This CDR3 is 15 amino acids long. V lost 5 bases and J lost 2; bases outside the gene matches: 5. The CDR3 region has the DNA TGTGCCAGCAGTCACGGACAGGGCCGCAATCAGCCCCAGCATTTT. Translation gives CASSHGQGRNQPQHF.

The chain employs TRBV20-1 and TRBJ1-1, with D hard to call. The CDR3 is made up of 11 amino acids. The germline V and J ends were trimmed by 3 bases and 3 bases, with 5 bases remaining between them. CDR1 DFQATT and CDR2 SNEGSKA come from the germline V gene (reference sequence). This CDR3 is CSARADTEAFF. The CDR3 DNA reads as TGCAGTGCTAGGGCCGACACTGAAGCTTTCTTT.

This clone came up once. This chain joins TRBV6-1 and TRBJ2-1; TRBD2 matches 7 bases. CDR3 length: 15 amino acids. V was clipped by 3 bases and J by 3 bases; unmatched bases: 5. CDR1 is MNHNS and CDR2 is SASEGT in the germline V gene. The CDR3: CASSEPGGYYNEQFF. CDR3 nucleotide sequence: TGTGCCAGCAGTGAGCCGGGAGGTTACTACAATGAGCAGTTCTTC.

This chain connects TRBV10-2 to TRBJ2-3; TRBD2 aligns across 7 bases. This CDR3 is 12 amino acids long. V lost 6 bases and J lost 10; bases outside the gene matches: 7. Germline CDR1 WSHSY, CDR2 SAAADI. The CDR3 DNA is TGCGCCAGCAGGGTCGGGGAGGGAGCGCAGTATTTT. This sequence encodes CASRVGEGAQYF.

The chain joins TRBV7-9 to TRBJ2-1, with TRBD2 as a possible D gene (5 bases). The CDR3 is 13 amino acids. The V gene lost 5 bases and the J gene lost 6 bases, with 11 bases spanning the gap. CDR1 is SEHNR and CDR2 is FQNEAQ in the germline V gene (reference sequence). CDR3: CASSGSEVNEQFF. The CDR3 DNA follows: TGTGCCAGCAGCGGGAGTGAGGTCAATGAGCAGTTCTTC.

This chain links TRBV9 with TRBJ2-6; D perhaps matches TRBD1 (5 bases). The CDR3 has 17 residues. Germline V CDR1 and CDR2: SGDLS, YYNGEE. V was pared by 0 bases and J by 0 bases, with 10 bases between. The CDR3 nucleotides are TGTGCCAGCAGCGTAGGACAGTTTAGCTCTGGGGCCAACGTCCTGACTTTC. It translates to CASSVGQFSSGANVLTF.

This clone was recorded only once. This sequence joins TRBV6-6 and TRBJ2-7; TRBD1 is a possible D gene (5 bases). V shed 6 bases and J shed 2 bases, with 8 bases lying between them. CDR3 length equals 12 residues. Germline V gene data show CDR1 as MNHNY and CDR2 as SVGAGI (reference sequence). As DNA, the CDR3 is TGTGCCAGCAGGCAGGGAACCTACGAGCAGTACTTC. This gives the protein CASRQGTYEQYF.

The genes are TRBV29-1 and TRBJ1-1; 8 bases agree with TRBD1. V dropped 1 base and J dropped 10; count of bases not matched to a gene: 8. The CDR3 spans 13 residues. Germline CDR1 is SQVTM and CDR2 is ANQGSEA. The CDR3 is CSVEVGSTGGAFF. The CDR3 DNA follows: TGCAGCGTTGAAGTTGGGTCAACAGGGGGAGCTTTCTTT.

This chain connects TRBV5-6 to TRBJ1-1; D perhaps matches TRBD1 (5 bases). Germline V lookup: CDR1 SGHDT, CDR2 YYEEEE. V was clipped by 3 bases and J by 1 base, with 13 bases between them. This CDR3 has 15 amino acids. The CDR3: CASSWGSQGNTEAFF. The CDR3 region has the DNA TGTGCCAGCAGCTGGGGAAGCCAGGGGAACACTGAAGCTTTCTTT.

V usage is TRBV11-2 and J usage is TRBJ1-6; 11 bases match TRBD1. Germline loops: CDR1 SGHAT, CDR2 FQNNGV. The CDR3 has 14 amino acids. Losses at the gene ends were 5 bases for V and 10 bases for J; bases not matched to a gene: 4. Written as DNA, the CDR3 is TGTGCCAGCAGCCCCGGGACAGGGGGATCACCCCTCCACTTT. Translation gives CASSPGTGGSPLHF.

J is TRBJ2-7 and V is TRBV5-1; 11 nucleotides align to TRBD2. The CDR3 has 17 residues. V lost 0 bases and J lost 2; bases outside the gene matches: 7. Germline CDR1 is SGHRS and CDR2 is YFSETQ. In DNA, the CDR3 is TGCGCCAGCAGCTTGGGTGGAACTAGCGGGAGAACCTACGAGCAGTACTTC. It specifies CASSLGGTSGRTYEQYF.

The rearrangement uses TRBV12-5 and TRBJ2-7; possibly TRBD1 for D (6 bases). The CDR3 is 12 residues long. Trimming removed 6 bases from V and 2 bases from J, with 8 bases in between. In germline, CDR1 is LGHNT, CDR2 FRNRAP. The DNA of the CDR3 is TGTGCTAGTGGCCGGACAGCCTACGAGCAGTACTTC. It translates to CASGRTAYEQYF. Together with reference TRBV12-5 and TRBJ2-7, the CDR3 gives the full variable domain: DARVTQTPRHKVTEMGQEVTMRCQPILGHNTVFWYRQTMMQGLELLAYFRNRAPLDDSGMPKDRFSAEMPDATLATLKIQPSEPRDSAVYFCASGRTAYEQYFGPGTRLTVT.

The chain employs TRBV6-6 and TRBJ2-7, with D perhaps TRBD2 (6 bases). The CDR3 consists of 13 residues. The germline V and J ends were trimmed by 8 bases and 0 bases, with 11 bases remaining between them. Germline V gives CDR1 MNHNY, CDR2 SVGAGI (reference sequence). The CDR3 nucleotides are TGTGCCAGCGCCCTCGGGAGCTCCTACGAGCAGTACTTC. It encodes CASALGSSYEQYF.

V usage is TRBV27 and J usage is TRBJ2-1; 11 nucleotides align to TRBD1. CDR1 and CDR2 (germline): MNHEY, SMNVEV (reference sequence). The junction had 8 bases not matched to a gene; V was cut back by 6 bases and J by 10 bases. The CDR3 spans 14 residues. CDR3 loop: CASSQGTGGHEQFF. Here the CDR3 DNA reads TGTGCCAGCAGCCAGGGGACAGGGGGTCACGAGCAGTTCTTC.

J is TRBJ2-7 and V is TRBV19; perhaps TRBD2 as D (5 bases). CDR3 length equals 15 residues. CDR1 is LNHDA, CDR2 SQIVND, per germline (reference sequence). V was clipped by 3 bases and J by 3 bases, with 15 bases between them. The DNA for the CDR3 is TGTGCCAGTAGTATCCGAGGGCTAGGAGGCTACGAGCAGTACTTC. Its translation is CASSIRGLGGYEQYF.

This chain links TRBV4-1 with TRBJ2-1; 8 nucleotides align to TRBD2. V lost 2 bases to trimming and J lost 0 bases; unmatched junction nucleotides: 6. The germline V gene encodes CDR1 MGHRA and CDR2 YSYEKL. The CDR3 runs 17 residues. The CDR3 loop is CASSQNLAGSSYNEQFF. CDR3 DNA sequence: TGCGCCAGCAGCCAAAACCTAGCGGGCAGCTCCTACAATGAGCAGTTCTTC.

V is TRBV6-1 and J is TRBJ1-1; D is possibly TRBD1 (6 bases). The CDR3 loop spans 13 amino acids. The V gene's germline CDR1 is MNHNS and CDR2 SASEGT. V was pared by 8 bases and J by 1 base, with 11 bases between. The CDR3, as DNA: TGTGCCAGCGTAACAGGGTCGAACACTGAAGCTTTCTTT. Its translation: CASVTGSNTEAFF.

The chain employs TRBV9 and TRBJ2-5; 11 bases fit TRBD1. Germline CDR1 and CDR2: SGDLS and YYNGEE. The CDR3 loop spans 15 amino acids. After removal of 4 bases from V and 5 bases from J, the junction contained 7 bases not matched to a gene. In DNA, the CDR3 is TGTGCCAGCAGCCGCAGGACAGGGGGCCGTGAGACCCAGTACTTC. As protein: CASSRRTGGRETQYF.

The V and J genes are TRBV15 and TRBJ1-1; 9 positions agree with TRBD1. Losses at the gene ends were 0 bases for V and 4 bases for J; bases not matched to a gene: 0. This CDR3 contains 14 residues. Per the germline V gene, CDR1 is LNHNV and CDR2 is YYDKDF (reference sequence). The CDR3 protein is CATSRETGGTEAFF. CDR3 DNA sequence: TGTGCCACCAGCAGAGAGACAGGGGGCACTGAAGCTTTCTTT.

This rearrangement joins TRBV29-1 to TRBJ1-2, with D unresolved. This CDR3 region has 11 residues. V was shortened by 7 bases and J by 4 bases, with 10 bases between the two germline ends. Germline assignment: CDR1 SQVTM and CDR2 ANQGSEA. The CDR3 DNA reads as TGCAGCGCCGAGGGCCGCTATGGCTACACCTTC. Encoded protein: CSAEGRYGYTF.

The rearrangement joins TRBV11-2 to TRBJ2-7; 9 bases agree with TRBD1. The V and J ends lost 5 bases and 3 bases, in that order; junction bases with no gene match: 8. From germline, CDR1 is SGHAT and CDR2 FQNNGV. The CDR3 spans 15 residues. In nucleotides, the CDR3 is TGTGCCAGCAGCGATCCGGGACAGGGAGGCTACGAGCAGTACTTC. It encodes CASSDPGQGGYEQYF.

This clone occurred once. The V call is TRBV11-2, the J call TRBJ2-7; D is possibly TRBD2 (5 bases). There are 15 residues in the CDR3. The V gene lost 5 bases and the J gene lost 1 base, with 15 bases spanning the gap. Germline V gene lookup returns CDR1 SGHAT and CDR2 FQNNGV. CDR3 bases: TGTGCCAGCAGCACCCCCCGAGGGCCTTCCTACGAGCAGTACTTC. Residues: CASSTPRGPSYEQYF.

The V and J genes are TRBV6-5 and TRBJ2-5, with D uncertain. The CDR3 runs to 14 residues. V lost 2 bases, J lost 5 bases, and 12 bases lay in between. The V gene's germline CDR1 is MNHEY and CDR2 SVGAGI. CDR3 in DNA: TGTGCCAGCAGTTACCTTCAAGAGGCGGAGACCCAGTACTTC. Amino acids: CASSYLQEAETQYF.

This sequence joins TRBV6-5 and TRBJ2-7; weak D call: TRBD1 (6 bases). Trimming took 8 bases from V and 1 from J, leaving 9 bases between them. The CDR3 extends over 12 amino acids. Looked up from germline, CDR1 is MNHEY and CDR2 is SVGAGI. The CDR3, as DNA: TGTGCCAGCCGGACAGTTTCCTACGAGCAGTACTTC. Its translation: CASRTVSYEQYF.

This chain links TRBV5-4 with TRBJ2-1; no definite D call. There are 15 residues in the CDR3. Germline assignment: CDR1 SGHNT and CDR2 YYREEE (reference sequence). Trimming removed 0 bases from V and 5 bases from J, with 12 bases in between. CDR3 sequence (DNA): TGTGCCAGCAGCTTGGGCAGGTCCTCTAACAATGAGCAGTTCTTC. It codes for CASSLGRSSNNEQFF.